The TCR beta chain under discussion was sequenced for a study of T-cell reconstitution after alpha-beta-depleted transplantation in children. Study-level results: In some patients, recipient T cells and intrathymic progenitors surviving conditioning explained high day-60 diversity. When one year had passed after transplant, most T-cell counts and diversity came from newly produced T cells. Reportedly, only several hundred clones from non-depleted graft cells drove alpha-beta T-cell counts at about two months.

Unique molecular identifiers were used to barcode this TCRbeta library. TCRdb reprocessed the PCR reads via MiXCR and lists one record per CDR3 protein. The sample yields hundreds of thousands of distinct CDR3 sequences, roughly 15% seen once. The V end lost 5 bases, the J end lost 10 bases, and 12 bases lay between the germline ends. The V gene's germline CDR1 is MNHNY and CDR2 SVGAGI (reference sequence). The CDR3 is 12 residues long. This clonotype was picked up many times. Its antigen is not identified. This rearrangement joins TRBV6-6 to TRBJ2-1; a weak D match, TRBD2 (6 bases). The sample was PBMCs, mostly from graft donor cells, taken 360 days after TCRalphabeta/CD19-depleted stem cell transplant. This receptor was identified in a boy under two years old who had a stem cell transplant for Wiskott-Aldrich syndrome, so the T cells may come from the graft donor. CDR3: CASSTTRPEQFF. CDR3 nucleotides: TGTGCCAGCAGTACGACTAGACCCGAGCAGTTCTTC.